The rows below give T cell receptor beta chains drawn from one sample of a study of T cell repertoires and HLA-DP antigens. The repertoire was sequenced with immunoSEQ multiplex PCR; TCRdb's copy has only in-frame clones and lacks some. The table has some 89,000 clones, about 89% seen once. The antigens these receptors bind are not known. Material: CD4+ T cells from PBMCs. All receptors derive from a man aged 50-60 years in good health and CMV-seronegative. Both conserved end residues are part of each CDR3. A D gene is named only where the DNA matches it firmly.

D	V	J	CDR3
TRBD1	TRBV30	TRBJ1-5	CAWRGTGGGQPQHF
-	TRBV6-1	TRBJ2-7	CASMGVYEQYF
-	TRBV10-3	TRBJ2-5	CAISEVPQETQYF
-	TRBV11-2	TRBJ1-5	CASSLGLAVGGQPQHF
-	TRBV2	TRBJ2-7	CASTRDTPSEQYF
-	TRBV30	TRBJ2-5	CAWGKGETQYF
-	TRBV13	TRBJ1-6	CASSPYLGSPLHF
TRBD1	TRBV7-2	TRBJ2-6	CASSLGQGAGANVLTF
TRBD1	TRBV13	TRBJ1-2	CASSQGQGLNGYTF
-	TRBV5-1	TRBJ2-2	CASSMGRSTGELFF
TRBD2	TRBV7-6	TRBJ2-3	CASSPRGRGDTDTQYF
-	TRBV15	TRBJ1-3	CATSRAGGGVSGNTIYF
TRBD2	TRBV5-1	TRBJ2-3	CASSPPALAGGATTQYF
TRBD2	TRBV28	TRBJ2-7	CASSPYTQGLAGAYEQYF
-	TRBV5-4	TRBJ1-2	CASSSYREGGYGYTF
-	TRBV27	-	CASSGPSYEQYF
TRBD2	TRBV27	TRBJ2-7	CASRRTRHYEQYF
-	TRBV2	TRBJ2-1	CASSEPGEAQDEQFF
TRBD2	TRBV10-3	TRBJ2-5	CAISEDQLAGGLKTQYF
-	TRBV27	TRBJ2-4	CASSPEGATIQYF
-	TRBV6-5	TRBJ1-2	CASSYSTVSYGYTF
TRBD1	TRBV5-1	TRBJ1-2	CASSRGDSLKRDLDGYTF
-	TRBV1	TRBJ1-6	CTSSQSGQRRQNNSPLHF
TRBD1	TRBV5-1	TRBJ2-3	CASSLVTGGLAGTDTQYF
-	TRBV11-2	TRBJ2-7	CASSLDSGLGEQYF
-	TRBV11-1	TRBJ2-3	CASSVPGLTDTQYF
-	TRBV6-1	TRBJ2-2	CASSARQEYTGELFF
-	TRBV6-5	TRBJ2-1	CASSYSTEYNEQFF
-	TRBV7-2	TRBJ1-2	CASSLVLFYGYTF
TRBD2	TRBV29-1	TRBJ2-2	CSAETSGGTGELFF
-	TRBV9	TRBJ2-2	CASSVGIPPGSNTGELFF
-	TRBV7-9	TRBJ1-6	CASSFARANSPLHF
TRBD2	TRBV7-2	TRBJ2-1	CASKPPGLASYEQFF
TRBD1	TRBV4-2	TRBJ2-3	CASSQPMDREDTQYF
TRBD1	TRBV15	TRBJ2-2	CATKTGDRAAGELFF
TRBD1	TRBV30	TRBJ2-2	CAWSRGPTGELFF
TRBD2	TRBV27	TRBJ2-5	CASSLMGGSETQYF
TRBD2	TRBV7-2	TRBJ2-5	CASSLRSGALQETQYF
TRBD1	TRBV7-9	TRBJ1-5	CASSSQGVDQPQHF
TRBD1	TRBV27	TRBJ2-7	CASSLQGAGEQYF
-	TRBV6-6	TRBJ2-4	CASSYGVSKNIQYF
-	TRBV5-1	TRBJ2-2	CASSLGQQGTGELFF
-	TRBV5-1	TRBJ2-7	CASSSGTVYEQYF
TRBD2	TRBV5-1	TRBJ2-1	CASSAGLAGGKVEQFF
-	TRBV6-5	TRBJ1-2	CASSLAANYGYTF
TRBD2	TRBV6-5	TRBJ2-3	CASSYSGLAGGSTQYF
-	TRBV2	TRBJ2-3	CASAQGRDTQYF
-	TRBV7-6	TRBJ1-5	CASSRRLQPQHF
-	TRBV30	TRBJ1-2	CAWRLGQLNYGYTF
-	TRBV14	TRBJ2-3	CASSQDPGLYTDTQYF
TRBD1	TRBV11-2	TRBJ1-1	CASSLRQGARTEAFF
-	TRBV19	TRBJ1-1	CASSWGSEAFF
-	TRBV19	TRBJ2-3	CASSPSTDTQYF